This is a list of T cell receptor beta chains from one sample in a study of blood T cell repertoires in COVID-19. The protocol was immunoSEQ multiplex PCR, while the TCRdb copy is restricted to in-frame clones and leaves out a portion. The sample has under 65,000 clones; about 87% are singletons. The sequencing sample was made of peripheral blood. Every receptor here comes from a man in his 60s with acute or convalescent COVID-19. Each CDR3 is given with its conserved first and last residue. The D gene is left open where the match is weak. Rows give clone size only sometimes, using once, few, many, or a class for an expanded clone.

j_gene,d_gene,abundance,v_gene,CDR3aa,CDR3nt
TRBJ2-1,.,.,TRBV5-4,CASSSGVSSYNEQFF,TGTGCCAGCAGCTCGGGGGTGAGCTCCTACAATGAGCAGTTCTTC
TRBJ2-1,TRBD2,.,TRBV7-9,CASSRGLAGVDEQFF,TGTGCCAGCAGCCGGGGACTAGCGGGAGTCGATGAGCAGTTCTTC
TRBJ1-1,TRBD1,.,TRBV19,CASSIYGTANTEAFF,TGTGCCAGTAGTATATACGGGACAGCGAACACTGAAGCTTTCTTT
TRBJ1-1,.,.,TRBV28,CASSLYGSRTEAFF,TGTGCCAGCAGTTTATACGGGAGTCGCACTGAAGCTTTCTTT
TRBJ2-1,TRBD2,.,TRBV30,CAWASGTEQFF,TGTGCCTGGGCTAGCGGAACCGAGCAGTTCTTC
TRBJ2-1,TRBD2,.,TRBV7-2,CASSPAGTSVYNEQFF,TGTGCCAGCAGCCCAGCCGGGACTAGCGTATACAATGAGCAGTTCTTC
TRBJ2-3,TRBD2,.,TRBV27,CASKVTGGSSTDTQYF,TGTGCCAGCAAAGTAACGGGAGGAAGTAGCACAGATACGCAGTATTTT
TRBJ2-3,TRBD2,once,TRBV7-6,CASSLLAGGPTDTQYF,TGTGCCAGCAGCCTTTTAGCGGGAGGGCCGACAGATACGCAGTATTTT
TRBJ1-2,.,.,TRBV7-8,CASSLAGRNNGYTF,TGTGCCAGCAGCTTAGCCGGCAGGAACAATGGCTACACCTTC
TRBJ2-1,.,.,TRBV20-1,CSASLGGTYNEQFF,TGCAGTGCTAGTTTGGGCGGGACCTACAATGAGCAGTTCTTC
TRBJ1-3,.,.,TRBV6-1,CATSGGSRSGNTIYF,TGTGCCACTTCGGGTGGCAGCAGATCTGGAAACACCATATATTTT
TRBJ2-1,.,.,TRBV6-4,CASSDMAGSYNEQFF,TGTGCCAGCAGTGACATGGCGGGCTCCTACAATGAGCAGTTCTTC
TRBJ2-3,TRBD2,few,TRBV10-3,CASTATSGRDPTQYF,TGTGCCAGCACTGCGACTAGCGGGAGAGACCCCACGCAGTATTTT
TRBJ1-5,TRBD1,.,TRBV30,CAWSVRGTGDQPQHF,TGTGCCTGGAGTGTGAGGGGGACAGGGGACCAGCCCCAGCATTTT
TRBJ2-1,.,.,TRBV11-2,CASSLDYGAYNEQFF,TGTGCCAGCAGCTTGGACTATGGGGCCTACAATGAGCAGTTCTTC
TRBJ2-1,TRBD2,.,TRBV19,CASSIGTSGRAYNEQFF,TGTGCCAGTAGTATTGGCACTAGCGGGAGGGCATACAATGAGCAGTTCTTC
TRBJ2-3,.,.,TRBV6-5,CASTSVRLSTDTQYF,TGTGCCAGCACTAGCGTTCGCCTTAGCACAGATACGCAGTATTTT
TRBJ1-2,TRBD1,.,TRBV7-8,CASGTGFGYTF,TGTGCCAGCGGGACAGGGTTTGGCTACACCTTC
TRBJ1-5,.,medium-sized,TRBV4-2,CASSQELDRFGNNQPQHF,TGTGCCAGCAGCCAAGAACTCGACAGGTTCGGCAACAATCAGCCCCAGCATTTT
TRBJ2-3,.,.,TRBV7-7,CASSPGLGGADTQYF,TGTGCTAGCAGCCCGGGACTTGGCGGGGCAGATACGCAGTATTTT
TRBJ2-2,TRBD2,few,TRBV5-1,CASKSGSTGELFF,TGCGCCAGCAAAAGCGGGAGTACCGGGGAGCTGTTTTTT
TRBJ1-5,.,.,TRBV6-5,CASRRTVNQPQHF,TGTGCCAGCAGGAGGACAGTCAATCAGCCCCAGCATTTT
TRBJ1-1,.,.,TRBV12-3/TRBV12-4,CASSLTGDEAFF,TGTGCCAGCAGTTTAACCGGGGATGAAGCTTTCTTT
TRBJ1-4,TRBD1,.,TRBV6-2/TRBV6-3,CASSSRTGSMADEKLFF,TGTGCCAGCAGTTCCCGGACAGGGTCAATGGCGGATGAAAAACTGTTTTTT
TRBJ2-7,TRBD1,once,TRBV28,CASSLRTGPLYEQYF,TGTGCCAGCAGTCTCCGGACAGGGCCCCTCTACGAGCAGTACTTC
TRBJ2-3,TRBD2,.,TRBV10-3,CAISEAGGSPDTQYF,TGTGCCATCAGTGAGGCGGGAGGGTCTCCGGATACGCAGTATTTT
TRBJ2-2,.,.,TRBV6-4,CASSDLDGTGELFF,TGTGCCAGCAGTGACCTAGACGGGACAGGGGAGCTGTTTTTT
TRBJ2-7,TRBD2,.,TRBV25-1,CASRFPGLNEQYF,TGTGCCAGCAGGTTTCCGGGACTAAACGAGCAGTACTTC
TRBJ2-7,TRBD2,.,TRBV9,CASSVDQSGGYYEQYF,TGTGCCAGCAGCGTAGATCAAAGCGGGGGTTACTACGAGCAGTACTTC
TRBJ2-3,.,once,TRBV7-2,CASSLDRGSTDTQYF,TGTGCCAGCAGCTTAGATCGGGGGAGCACAGATACGCAGTATTTT
TRBJ2-4,.,.,TRBV5-4,CASMQVPKNIQYF,TGTGCCAGCATGCAGGTTCCCAAAAACATTCAGTACTTC
TRBJ1-1,.,.,TRBV5-1,CASSFNRPGLSGEGMNTEAFF,TGCGCCAGCAGCTTTAACCGACCGGGTTTGAGCGGGGAGGGCATGAACACTGAAGCTTTCTTT
TRBJ1-3,TRBD1,.,TRBV6-5,CASTRQGVGNTIYF,TGTGCCAGCACACGACAGGGGGTCGGAAACACCATATATTTT
TRBJ2-7,TRBD1,.,TRBV6-6,CASSYSDWGQGAEQYF,TGTGCCAGCAGTTACTCGGACTGGGGACAGGGCGCCGAGCAGTACTTC
TRBJ2-7,TRBD1,.,TRBV5-1,CASSLGQGFSYEQYF,TGCGCCAGCAGCCTAGGACAGGGTTTCTCCTACGAGCAGTACTTC
TRBJ2-1,.,.,TRBV27,CASSIGLPLNEQFF,TGTGCCAGCAGTATCGGACTACCCCTCAATGAGCAGTTCTTC
TRBJ2-5,TRBD2,.,TRBV29-1,CSERRGETQYF,TGCAGCGAACGGCGGGGGGAGACCCAGTACTTC
TRBJ2-7,.,.,TRBV11-3,CASSLGDWGQTYEQYF,TGTGCCAGCAGCTTAGGGGACTGGGGACAGACCTACGAGCAGTACTTC
TRBJ2-1,TRBD1,.,TRBV27,CASSSQGDQKYNEQFF,TGTGCCAGCAGTTCACAGGGGGACCAGAAGTACAATGAGCAGTTCTTC